This T cell receptor (beta chain) was obtained from a study of blood T cell repertoires in COVID-19. Overall study context: COVID-19 samples, acute and convalescent, were from the United States, Italy and Spain. The analysed material was cDNA or gDNA that came from T cells, B-cell-depleted T cells, or PBMCs.

Per the original methods: Using reference gene primer amplification, nucleated cell counts were estimated. Data came from immunoSEQ multiplex PCR; TCRdb stores just in-frame clones and leaves some out. V and J calls and clone size are those listed in that table; D and trimming were worked out from the DNA. The table has about half a million clones, roughly 88% seen once. This clone was seen a single time. Between the trimmed V and J ends, which lost 7 bases and 2 bases, there was a span of 9 bases. The CDR3 is 12 residues long. Germline CDR1 and CDR2: MNHEY and SVGAGI. Sequencing used peripheral blood. The clonotype was recovered from a human donor in a cohort sampled during active COVID-19. The chain uses TRBV6-5 and TRBJ2-7; D gene unclear. CDR3 residues: CASKLGPYEQYF. The CDR3 bases are TGTGCCAGCAAGCTTGGGCCCTACGAGCAGTACTTC.